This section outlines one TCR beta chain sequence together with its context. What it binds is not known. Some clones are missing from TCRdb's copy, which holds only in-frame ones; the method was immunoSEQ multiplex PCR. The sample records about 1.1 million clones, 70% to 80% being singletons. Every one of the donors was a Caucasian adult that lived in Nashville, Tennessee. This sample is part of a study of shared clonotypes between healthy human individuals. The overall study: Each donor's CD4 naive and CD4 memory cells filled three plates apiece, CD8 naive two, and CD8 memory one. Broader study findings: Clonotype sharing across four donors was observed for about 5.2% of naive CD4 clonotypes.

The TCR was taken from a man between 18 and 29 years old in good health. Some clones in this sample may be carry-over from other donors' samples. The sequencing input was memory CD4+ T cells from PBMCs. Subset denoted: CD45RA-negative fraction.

Here the CDR3 reads CSVLGASGSYTQYF. DNA of the CDR3: TGCAGCGTTTTGGGGGCTAGCGGGAGCTATACGCAGTATTTT. The chain recombines TRBV29-1 with TRBJ2-3; 10 bases fit TRBD2. Trimming removed 5 bases from V and 7 bases from J; junction bases left unmatched: 9. The CDR3 contains 14 residues. Germline V lookup: CDR1 SQVTM, CDR2 ANQGSEA.